This TCR beta chain came from a study of shared clonotypes between healthy human individuals. Execution of the assay was at deep level. Evenly divided among several immunoSEQ plates was the genomic DNA of each subset. The repertoire was sequenced with immunoSEQ multiplex PCR; TCRdb's copy has only in-frame clones and lacks some. Of 450,000 to 500,000 clones in the sample, roughly 80% are singletons; the top ten hold 12%. This CDR3 spans 11 amino acids. V gave up 8 bases and J gave up 8 bases, with 15 bases separating them. The germline V gene has CDR1 GTSNPN and CDR2 SVGIG (reference sequence). Every donor, a Caucasian adult, lived in Nashville, Tennessee.

Sequenced sample: PBMCs. The clonotype comes from a middle-aged woman in good health. Some clones in this sample may be carry-over from other donors' samples. V gene TRBV30 combines with J gene TRBJ1-2; D uncertain. DNA for the CDR3: TGTGCCCGGGAGACGGCGGGGGGCTACACCTTC. Translating gives CARETAGGYTF. Combining the CDR3 with reference TRBV30 and TRBJ1-2 gives the whole variable domain SQTIHQWPATLVQPVGSPLSLECTVEGTSNPNLYWYRQAAGRGLQLLFYSVGIGQISSEVPQNLSASRPQDRQFILSSKKLLLSDSGFYLCARETAGGYTFGSGTRLTVV.